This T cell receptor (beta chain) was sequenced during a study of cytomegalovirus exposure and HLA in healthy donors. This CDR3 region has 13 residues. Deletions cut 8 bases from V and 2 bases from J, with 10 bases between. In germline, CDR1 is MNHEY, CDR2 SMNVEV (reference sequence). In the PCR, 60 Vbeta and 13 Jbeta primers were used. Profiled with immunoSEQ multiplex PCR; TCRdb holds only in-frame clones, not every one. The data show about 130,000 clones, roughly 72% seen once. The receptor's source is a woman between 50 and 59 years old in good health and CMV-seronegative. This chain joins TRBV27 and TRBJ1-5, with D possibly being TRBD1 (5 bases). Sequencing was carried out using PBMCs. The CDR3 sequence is CASCPRGNQPQHF. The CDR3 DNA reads TGTGCCAGCTGTCCCAGGGGCAATCAGCCCCAGCATTTT.